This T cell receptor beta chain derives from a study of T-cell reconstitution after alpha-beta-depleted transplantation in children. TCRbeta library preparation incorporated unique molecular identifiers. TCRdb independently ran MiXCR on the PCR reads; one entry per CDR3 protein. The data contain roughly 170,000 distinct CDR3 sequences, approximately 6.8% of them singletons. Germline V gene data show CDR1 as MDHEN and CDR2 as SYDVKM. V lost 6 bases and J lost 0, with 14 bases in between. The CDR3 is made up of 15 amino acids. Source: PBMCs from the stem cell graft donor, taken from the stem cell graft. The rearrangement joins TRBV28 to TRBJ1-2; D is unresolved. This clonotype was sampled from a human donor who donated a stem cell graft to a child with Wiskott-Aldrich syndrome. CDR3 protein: CASRVWVGPNYGYTF. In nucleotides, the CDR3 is TGTGCCAGCAGGGTATGGGTCGGACCTAACTATGGCTACACCTTC.